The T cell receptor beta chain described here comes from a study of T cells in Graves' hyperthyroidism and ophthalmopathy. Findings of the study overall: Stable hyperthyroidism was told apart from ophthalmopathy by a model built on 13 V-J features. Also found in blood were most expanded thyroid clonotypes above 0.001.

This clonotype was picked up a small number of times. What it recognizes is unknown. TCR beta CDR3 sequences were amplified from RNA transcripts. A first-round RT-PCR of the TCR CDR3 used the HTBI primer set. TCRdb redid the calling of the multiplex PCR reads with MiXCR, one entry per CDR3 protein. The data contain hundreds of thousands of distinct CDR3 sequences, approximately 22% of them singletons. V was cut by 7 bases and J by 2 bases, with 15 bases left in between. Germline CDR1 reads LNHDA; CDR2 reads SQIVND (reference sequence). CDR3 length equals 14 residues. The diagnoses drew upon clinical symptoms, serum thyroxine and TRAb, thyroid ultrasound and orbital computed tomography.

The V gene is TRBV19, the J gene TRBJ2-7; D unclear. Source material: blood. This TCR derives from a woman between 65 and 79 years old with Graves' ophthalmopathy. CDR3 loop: CASKFSWETYEQYF. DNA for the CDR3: TGTGCCAGTAAATTTTCGTGGGAAACCTACGAGCAGTACTTC.